Sequencing of this T cell receptor beta chain was carried out in a study of T-cell reconstitution after alpha-beta-depleted transplantation in children. The V gene end was trimmed by 3 bases and the J gene end by 7 bases; junction bases not matched to a gene: 3. CDR1 and CDR2 (germline): KGHSH, LQKENI. The CDR3 has 13 residues. Preparing the TCRbeta library involved the use of unique molecular identifiers. TCRdb fed the PCR reads into MiXCR, producing one record per CDR3 protein. Counted here are about 900,000 distinct CDR3 sequences, about 26% occurring once; the ten biggest clones make up roughly 30%.

The chain combines TRBV18 with TRBJ2-3; 8 bases map to TRBD2. The sample in question was PBMCs, mostly from graft donor cells, obtained 360 days after TCRalphabeta/CD19-depleted stem cell transplant. This clonotype was obtained from a boy in the first two years of life who had a stem cell transplant for SCID, so the T cells may come from the graft donor. CDR3 coding DNA: TGTGCCAGCTCACCGGTAGCGGGGTATACGCAGTATTTT. As protein: CASSPVAGYTQYF.